This T cell receptor (beta chain) was observed in a study of blood T cells in healthy people across ages. Regarding this clonotype: One end of the junction varies from germline; a read error may be responsible.

A sample-barcoded 5' primer and a J-beta primer mix were used in a second PCR of roughly 6 to 12 cycles. In TCRdb, the 5' RACE reads were re-called with MiXCR into one record per CDR3 protein. The table records 920,000 or so distinct CDR3 sequences, around 43% of them present only once. The sequence was collected from a woman aged 55-75 years in good health. The sample consisted of blood.

This CDR3 is CSTRVGGVDQPQHF. For the CDR3, the DNA is TGCAGTACTAGAGTGGGCGGAGTCGATCAGCCCCAGCATTTT. V and J are TRBV20-1 and TRBJ1-5; D call uncertain. This CDR3 comprises 14 residues. In germline, CDR1 is DFQATT, CDR2 SNEGSKA (reference sequence).